A selection of T cell receptor beta chains follows, all from one sample in a study of blood T cells in healthy people across ages. TCRdb called the 5' RACE reads again in MiXCR, with one record for every CDR3 protein. The repertoire holds some 790,000 distinct CDR3 sequences, under 35% seen once, with roughly 17% in the top ten. Material for sequencing was blood. The receptors here all came from a woman aged 80 or over in good health. Both conserved end residues are part of each CDR3.

j_gene | v_gene | CDR3aa
TRBJ1-1 | TRBV5-5 | CASSFDRRANTEAFF
TRBJ1-1 | TRBV20-1 | CSARGDRGGTEAFF
TRBJ2-1 | TRBV29-1 | CSVGRGGENEQFF
TRBJ2-4 | TRBV20-1 | CSASQGNIQYF
TRBJ2-5 | TRBV9 | CASSVATSGGQETQYF
. | TRBV11-2 | CASSQRRGRHYEQYF
TRBJ1-1 | TRBV29-1 | CSVEPRLGGNAEAFF
TRBJ2-3 | TRBV4-1 | CASSQDPSGTDTQYF
TRBJ2-1 | TRBV28 | CASSLQGIDEQFF
TRBJ1-5 | TRBV6-5 | CASSYSSRDTSFRQPQHF
TRBJ1-2 | TRBV7-9 | CASSLRSPNNYGYTF
TRBJ2-7 | TRBV5-5 | CASSLGGVYGQYF
TRBJ2-3 | TRBV29-1 | CSVEVAGGSTDTRYF
TRBJ1-5 | TRBV4-3 | CASSQDLGGAGQPQHF
TRBJ2-7 | TRBV6-1 | CASRSTGWAYEQYF
TRBJ2-7 | TRBV11-2 | CASSLDGQGAGEQYF
TRBJ2-5 | TRBV2 | CASSWRQGLQETQYF
TRBJ1-1 | TRBV29-1 | CSVDPRGNTEAFF
TRBJ2-5 | TRBV13 | CASSSTPTSGAEETQYF
TRBJ2-5 | TRBV7-6 | CASGPPGTLRGTQYF
TRBJ1-6 | TRBV7-9 | CASSDFPKRDSPLHF
TRBJ1-6 | TRBV7-2 | CASSLLTGPAPLHF
TRBJ2-1 | TRBV6-2/TRBV6-3 | CASSYKRGGGEQFF
TRBJ2-1 | TRBV11-3 | CASSSRTSGGPEQFF
TRBJ2-3 | TRBV5-1 | CASSRGSSGGTDTQYF
TRBJ2-5 | TRBV7-6 | CASTRLAGSLVSQYF
TRBJ2-5 | TRBV20-1 | CSARDWGGGKETQYF
TRBJ2-3 | TRBV5-1 | CASSLEAGSGGLSTDTQYF
TRBJ1-6 | TRBV20-1 | CSARGTLANSPLHF
TRBJ1-6 | TRBV12-3/TRBV12-4 | CASSRATGSSYNSPLHF
TRBJ2-5 | TRBV12-3/TRBV12-4 | CASVSDRWGGTQYF
TRBJ1-2 | TRBV6-2/TRBV6-3 | CASRPTGGRNYGYTF
TRBJ1-1 | TRBV20-1 | CSAGPGAHTEAFF
TRBJ1-2 | TRBV29-1 | CSVEENDYTF
TRBJ2-1 | TRBV7-2 | CASSLAGPGEQFF
TRBJ2-7 | TRBV27 | CASWGLAGDWGYEQYF
TRBJ1-2 | TRBV7-2 | CASSRPENYGYTF
TRBJ2-1 | TRBV6-6 | CASSSELTGGTYNEQFF
TRBJ2-1 | TRBV20-1 | CSAARGGPYNEQFF
TRBJ2-1 | TRBV6-2/TRBV6-3 | CASSQGGIGFYNEQFF